The T cell receptor beta chain described here comes from a study of blood T cell repertoires in COVID-19. As for the study in general: Samples of COVID-19 (acute and convalescent) were obtained from the United States, Italy and Spain. PBMCs, B-cell-depleted T cells, or T cells were the source of the cDNA or gDNA that made up the material.

The V and J ends lost 4 bases and 8 bases, in that order; junction bases with no gene match: 8. The CDR3 has 13 amino acids. The V gene's germline CDR1 is SGHDT and CDR2 YYEEEE. Original analysis: Reference gene primer amplification yielded estimated nucleated cell counts. TCRdb's table, derived via immunoSEQ multiplex PCR, lists solely in-frame clones and lacks some. V and J calls and clone size are as listed in that table; D and trimming were resolved from the DNA. The data hold tens of thousands of clones, with about 90% observed a single time. The sample comprised peripheral blood. The chain couples TRBV5-6 to TRBJ1-2; the match to TRBD1 covers 7 bases. The sequence was obtained from a human donor with active COVID-19. The donor label of this sample is uncertain. The CDR3 coding sequence is TGTGCCAGCAGCGATGGACAGGTAGGCGGCTACACCTTC. Encoded protein: CASSDGQVGGYTF.